This T cell receptor beta chain was recovered during a study of post-analysis software for immune sequencing data. Study findings and constraints: With TRBV5-6, TRBV5-1 and TRBV20-1 included, about five TRBV segments were more frequent in patients than in controls.

Presence of unique molecular identifiers characterized the TCR beta cDNA libraries. Using its own MiXCR run on the PCR reads, TCRdb lists one record per CDR3 protein. The sample has around 500,000 distinct CDR3 sequences, less than 40% seen once; the top ten hold 4.5% to 7.5%. CDR3 length equals 14 residues. The V gene's germline CDR1 is SGHTA and CDR2 FQGNSA. As for this clonotype: What it recognizes is unknown. A read error may account for a junction end that differs from germline.

Material: blood. The TCR originated in a girl between 2 and 17 years old with multiple sclerosis. This chain links TRBV7-2 with TRBJ1-4; TRBD1 aligns across 7 bases. The CDR3 is CAGSPDRSNEKLFF. In DNA form, the CDR3 reads TGTGCCGGCAGCCCGGACAGGAGTAATGAAAAACTGTTTTTT.